The 20 T cell receptor beta chains given below trace back to one sample, sequenced in a study of blood T cell repertoires in COVID-19. TCRdb's table, derived via immunoSEQ multiplex PCR, lists solely in-frame clones and lacks some. The repertoire has roughly 150,000 clones, 84% of them found once; the top ten carry 35% to 55%. The specimen was peripheral blood. The receptors originated from a human donor in a cohort sampled during active COVID-19.

This clone was detected only a few times. This sequence joins TRBV19 and TRBJ2-5, with 10 bases that match TRBD2. In germline, CDR1 is LNHDA, CDR2 SQIVND (reference sequence). There are 20 residues in the CDR3. V lost 5 bases and J lost 0; bases outside the gene matches: 18. The CDR3 sequence is CASSPPPQVAGGQYQETQYF. The CDR3 nucleotides are TGTGCCAGTAGTCCCCCTCCACAGGTAGCGGGAGGACAGTACCAAGAGACCCAGTACTTC.

Note on this clone: The same CDR3 can be traced to other DNA sequences in this sample. This chain links TRBV10-3 with TRBJ2-3; 12 positions match TRBD2. Germline CDR1 ENHRY, CDR2 SYGVKD. J was trimmed by 2 bases and V by 2 bases; bases with no gene match: 2. CDR3 length equals 16 residues. The CDR3: CAISEGLAGSTDTQYF. CDR3 bases: TGTGCCATCAGTGAGGGACTAGCGGGGTCCACAGATACGCAGTATTTT.

The chain employs TRBV18 and TRBJ1-1; possibly TRBD1 for D (6 bases). Germline assignment: CDR1 KGHSH and CDR2 LQKENI. The length of the CDR3 is 13 residues. Between the trimmed V and J ends, which lost 5 bases and 3 bases, there was a span of 10 bases. The CDR3 nucleotides are TGTGCCAGCTCAACAGGGTACGACACTGAAGCTTTCTTT. Residues: CASSTGYDTEAFF.

This chain uses TRBV25-1 with TRBJ1-1; no clear D. V dropped 1 base and J dropped 4 bases, with 10 bases sitting between them. The CDR3 has 14 amino acids. CDR1 is MGHDK and CDR2 is SYGVNS in the germline V gene. CDR3: CASSESEVSTEAFF. The CDR3 DNA reads as TGTGCCAGCAGTGAATCCGAGGTCAGCACTGAAGCTTTCTTT.

The chain joins TRBV7-6 to TRBJ2-7, with 7 nucleotides matching TRBD2. This CDR3 comprises 18 residues. Unmatched junction bases numbered 19, after V lost 5 bases and J lost 3 bases. In germline, CDR1 is SGHVS, CDR2 FNYEAQ. The CDR3 sequence: CASSQSPPRFRTSYEQYF. The CDR3 nucleotides are TGTGCCAGCAGCCAGAGTCCACCAAGATTTCGGACTAGCTACGAGCAGTACTTC.

The rearrangement joins TRBV2 to TRBJ1-1; no reliable D call. Germline lookup yields CDR1 SNHLY and CDR2 FYNNEI. This CDR3 contains 15 residues. V lost 5 bases and J lost 4, with 17 bases in between. The CDR3 loop is CASSPLTGGGTEAFF. DNA of the CDR3: TGTGCCAGCAGTCCCCTGACGGGCGGAGGCACTGAAGCTTTCTTT.

The chain recombines TRBV24-1 with TRBJ2-5; TRBD1 might be the D (5 bases). The CDR3 length is 15 residues. CDR1 and CDR2 from the germline V gene are KGHDR and SFDVKD. Trimming stripped 1 base from V and 4 bases from J, with 12 bases between. CDR3 nucleotide sequence: TGTGCCACCAGTGATTTCGTCCAGGGCATAGAGACCCAGTACTTC. It codes for CATSDFVQGIETQYF.

The chain uses TRBV15 and TRBJ1-1, with 7 nucleotides matching TRBD1. CDR1 and CDR2 from the germline V gene are LNHNV and YYDKDF (reference sequence). The CDR3 consists of 18 residues. Trimming cost V 3 bases and J 5 bases; bases outside gene matches: 18. The CDR3 loop is CATSRDRGVQGRNTEAFF. CDR3 coding DNA: TGTGCCACCAGCAGGGACCGGGGAGTACAGGGGCGGAATACTGAAGCTTTCTTT.

The V call is TRBV6-5, the J call TRBJ2-3; 9 bases agree with TRBD2. This CDR3 has 13 amino acids. Germline CDR1 and CDR2: MNHEY and SVGAGI. V trimming: 7 bases; J trimming: 4 bases; junction bases outside the gene matches: 3. The CDR3 loop reads CASTGGGADTQYF. The CDR3 nucleotides are TGTGCCAGCACCGGCGGGGGGGCAGATACGCAGTATTTT.

This clone has a single count. The rearrangement uses TRBV18 and TRBJ2-7; D is perhaps TRBD2 (5 bases). Germline CDR1 KGHSH, CDR2 LQKENI. The V end lost 3 bases, the J end lost 2 bases, and 11 bases lay between the germline ends. CDR3 length: 14 residues. The CDR3 sequence is CASSPSSLAYEQYV. The CDR3 DNA reads as TGTGCCAGCTCACCGTCTAGCTTAGCCTACGAGCAGTACGTC.

The CDR3 here is CASSPAGDTEAFF. For the CDR3, the DNA is TGTGCCAGCAGCCCCGCCGGGGACACTGAAGCTTTCTTT. The chain couples TRBV11-2 to TRBJ1-1; no clear D gene. The CDR3 has 13 amino acids. Germline CDR1 reads SGHAT; CDR2 reads FQNNGV. Trimming pared 5 bases from V and 3 bases from J, leaving 10 bases between. Full variable domain (remainder filled in from reference TRBV11-2 and TRBJ1-1): EAGVAQSPRYKIIEKRQSVAFWCNPISGHATLYWYQQILGQGPKLLIQFQNNGVVDDSQLPKDRFSAERLKGVDSTLKIQPAKLEDSAVYLCASSPAGDTEAFFGQGTRLTVV.

The chain uses TRBV6-5 and TRBJ1-3; D call uncertain. The V end was cut by 2 bases, the J end by 2 bases, with 10 bases between. The CDR3 has 15 amino acids. CDR1 is MNHEY and CDR2 is SVGAGI in the germline V gene. The CDR3 is CASSYRQVAGNTIYF. CDR3 bases: TGTGCCAGCAGTTACAGGCAGGTTGCTGGAAACACCATATATTTT.

This clone was counted a few times. Here the CDR3 reads CSVEAGTSGSSEQFF. The CDR3 DNA reads as TGCAGCGTTGAAGCGGGCACTAGCGGGAGTTCTGAGCAGTTCTTC. The chain employs TRBV29-1 and TRBJ2-1; 11 bases are a match to TRBD2. Germline-derived CDR1 and CDR2 are SQVTM and ANQGSEA. This CDR3 spans 15 amino acids. J lost 9 bases, V lost 1 base, and 8 bases had no gene match.

This clone was detected only once. The rearrangement links TRBV30 to TRBJ2-7; D perhaps matches TRBD1 (6 bases). From germline, CDR1 is GTSNPN and CDR2 SVGIG (reference sequence). V shed 5 bases and J shed 2 bases, with 10 bases lying between them. CDR3 size: 12 residues. For the CDR3, the DNA is TGTGCCTGGGCGGACAGTGCCTACGAGCAGTACGTC. This codes for CAWADSAYEQYV.

This clone was picked up one time. The chain employs TRBV2 and TRBJ1-6, with D uncertain. The CDR3 consists of 17 residues. In germline, CDR1 is SNHLY, CDR2 FYNNEI. V was cut by 8 bases and J by 4 bases, with 21 bases left in between. The CDR3 nucleotides are TGTGCCAGCCTCCTTGAAGACACAGACCGTTATAATTCACCCCTCCACTTT. Its translation is CASLLEDTDRYNSPLHF.

V usage is TRBV7-2 and J usage is TRBJ1-1; unclear D gene. Germline CDR1 is SGHTA and CDR2 is FQGNSA. V lost 5 bases and J 1 base, leaving 14 bases between the germline ends. The CDR3 sequence is 15 residues long. CDR3 in amino acids: CASSPHGGPNTEAFF. CDR3 DNA sequence: TGTGCCAGCAGCCCCCACGGAGGGCCGAACACTGAAGCTTTCTTT.

The CDR3 DNA follows: TGTGCTAGTGGTGCTCGACTCTCCGGGACAGCCTATGGCTACACCTTC. It encodes CASGARLSGTAYGYTF. V is TRBV12-5 and J is TRBJ1-2; TRBD1 matches at 7 bases. V lost 5 bases, J lost 4 bases, and 13 bases stayed unmatched. Looked up from germline, CDR1 is LGHNT and CDR2 is FRNRAP. The CDR3 loop spans 16 amino acids.

V is TRBV27 and J is TRBJ2-7, with 7 bases identical to TRBD2. Germline values: CDR1 MNHEY, CDR2 SMNVEV (reference sequence). V dropped 10 bases and J dropped 3; count of bases not matched to a gene: 15. CDR3 length: 15 residues. The CDR3 loop reads CAKKQGRLAVYEQYV. CDR3 sequence (DNA): TGTGCCAAAAAACAAGGGAGGCTAGCGGTCTACGAGCAGTACGTC.

This clone was picked up one time. This chain uses TRBV5-1 with TRBJ1-2, with 10 bases fitting TRBD1. The V segment lost 4 bases and the J segment 6 bases; nucleotides outside the gene matches: 3. This CDR3 contains 13 residues. Germline values: CDR1 SGHRS, CDR2 YFSETQ. CDR3 DNA sequence: TGCGCCAGCAGCCCGGGACAGGGGCATGGCTACACCTTC. Amino acids: CASSPGQGHGYTF.

The chain couples TRBV3-1 (or the pseudogene TRBV3-2) to TRBJ2-1; D gene uncertain. Germline V gene sequence: CDR1 LGHDT, CDR2 YNNKEL (reference sequence). V gave up 1 base and J gave up 5 bases, with 6 bases separating them. The CDR3 runs 13 residues. CDR3 in amino acids: CASSQVRHNEQFF. The CDR3 nucleotides read TGTGCCAGCAGCCAAGTGCGGCACAATGAGCAGTTCTTC.